This TCR beta chain was sequenced in a study of PD-1 blockade in classical Hodgkin lymphoma (dated by TCRdb to about 2020). Regarding the study in general: Nivolumab dosing was 3 mg/kg intravenously every 2 weeks, continuing until either disease progression or unacceptable toxicity. The study used CyTOF and TCR beta sequencing to define a peripheral blood immune signature of response to PD-1 blockade in classical Hodgkin lymphoma.

From the cysteine through the phenylalanine, the CDR3 covers 16 amino acids. Only the CDR3 region is kept as DNA, spanning 48 bases read in frame from base 1. CDR1 and CDR2 were assigned from the germline V gene as MGHDK and SYGVNS. V loses 4 bases, J loses 2 bases, and the germline ends lie 18 bases apart. With regard to this clone: It has no known antigen specificity. No much larger clone exists at a distance of one base, and base qualities are not known.

The sample's time point, from its label and the paper: cycle 1 day 1 (C1D1), immediately before nivolumab initiation. Relapse after autologous stem cell transplantation had occurred in all trial patients, and cohorts A, B and C were distinguished by prior brentuximab vedotin exposure. The trial cohort was composed of about 54 patients with relapsed/refractory classical Hodgkin lymphoma, for whom complete response, partial response or progressive disease was recorded as best overall response. Single-agent nivolumab was administered to trial patients in the multi-cohort phase II CheckMate 205 trial. Best overall response was determined by an independent review committee according to the 2007 International Working Group response criteria. Trial PBMCs were collected just before the start of nivolumab (C1D1) and during therapy at cycle 2 day 1 and cycle 4 day 1. Peripheral blood was collected in 8 mL Vacutainer Cell Preparation Tubes, from which PBMCs were isolated by centrifugation and then cryopreserved.

Study-level results and caveats: A significant rise by C4D1 was seen in CD4+ but not CD8+ TCR diversity (p=0.0027 vs p=0.16), with the rise being most apparent in complete responders (p=0.02). Lower diversity was seen in patients whose nivolumab began less than 1 year after ASCT, and these patients were left out of later analyses so that immune reconstitution would not confound the results. The study was restricted to a single clinical trial cohort, and the causes of repertoire differences, possibly disease activity or prior therapy, were left undefined. Baseline TCR diversity was reported to be lower in newly diagnosed patients than in healthy donors and to be lower still in relapsed/refractory patients. Baseline diversity similar to that of newly diagnosed patients was observed in trial patients achieving complete response, whereas significantly lower diversity was observed in partial responders and progressors.

The Qiagen DNeasy kit was used to extract genomic DNA both from unsorted PBMCs and from the negatively selected CD4+ and CD8+ fractions. TCR beta CDR3 regions were amplified by immunoSEQ multiplex PCR using primers annealing to V and J segments. A synthetic immune receptor repertoire was used to minimize amplification bias, and remaining bias was computationally removed after sequencing. Per the authors' processing: Custom Python scripts were used to quantify repertoire diversity as the Shannon entropy index. The unsorted, CD4+ and CD8+ repertoires were each analyzed separately, with the exception of combined analyses, where CD4+ and CD8+ sequences were merged in silico. Clonal expansion was defined as a frequency increase of at least 2-fold after treatment compared with C1D1, and clones undetected at baseline were assigned a pseudocount of 0.5. Singleton clones were defined as clones with 0 or 1 copy at C1D1, and non-singleton clones were defined as clones with 2 or more copies. Clones expanded in unsorted samples were annotated as CD4+, CD8+ or unknown by matching protein sequences in sorted samples from the same patient. Wilcoxon tests on paired samples were used to test changes in diversity from C1D1 to C4D1. The immuneACCESS repertoire file appears here via TCRdb, limited to in-frame rearrangements. These files lack a portion of the clones; in checked studies, under half of the deficit traces to unresolved V genes, and the cause of the others is not known. V, J and clone size are those of that table, while D and trimming were read from the DNA. The sample table lists some 100,000 clones, roughly 92% of them with a count of one. The ten largest make up about 2.8% of the sample.

This chain joins TRBV25-1 to TRBJ2-7; the D gene cannot be resolved beyond TRBD1 or TRBD2, each matching 5 bases. The sequence was collected from a human donor with classical Hodgkin lymphoma. This specimen was peripheral blood mononuclear cells (PBMCs), taken at baseline. The CDR3 protein is CASSGDLRSTAYEQYF. The DNA is TGTGCCAGCAGTGGGGACCTTAGAAGTACGGCCTACGAGCAGTACTTC.